This passage covers 3 T cell receptor beta chains from one sample sequenced in a study of graft-versus-host responses after intestinal transplantation (dated by TCRdb to about 2021). Antigen specificity for these receptors is unknown. The protocol used for the library was the immunoSEQ multiplex PCR assay. As stored in TCRdb, this immuneACCESS dataset retains in-frame rearrangements with V and J assigned. A fraction of the clones does not appear; measured against another copy, unresolved V genes explain less than half of the discrepancy, and the remainder lacks a known reason. This sample comprises some 92,000 clones, roughly 92% of them detected only once. 0.3% to 0.35% of the sample is held by the ten biggest clonotypes. The sample's time point, from its label and the paper: cells obtained before transplantation from donor or recipient. Specimen: unstimulated CD4+ T cells sorted from spleen or lymph node cells, collected before intestinal transplant. The receptor set was obtained from a human donor who received an intestinal transplant.

This rearrangement joins TRBV19 to TRBJ1-3, with 9 bases lining up with TRBD1. The length of the CDR3 is 16 residues. After removal of 4 bases from V and 4 bases from J, the junction contained 8 bases not matched to a gene. CDR1 LNHDA and CDR2 SQIVND come from the germline V gene (reference sequence). CDR3 DNA sequence: TGTGCCAGTAGTACGAGGGACAGGGCGTCGGGAAACACCATATATTTT. Residues: CASSTRDRASGNTIYF.

This chain uses TRBV28 with TRBJ2-1; D tentatively reads TRBD1 or TRBD2 (5 bases each). The V gene's germline CDR1 is MDHEN and CDR2 SYDVKM. The CDR3 is 13 residues long. V lost 5 bases and J lost 9, with 14 bases in between. This CDR3 reads CASSTDPGLEQFF. CDR3 in DNA: TGTGCCAGCAGTACCGATCCGGGGCTTGAGCAGTTCTTC.

The chain links TRBV5-1 to TRBJ2-7; 9 positions agree with TRBD1. The CDR3 extends over 15 amino acids. The J segment lost 3 bases and the V segment lost 4 bases, leaving 8 bases of the junction unmatched. The germline CDR1 and CDR2 sequences are SGHRS and YFSETQ. The CDR3 spells CASSRTGTGFYEQYF. The CDR3 bases are TGCGCCAGCAGCCGAACCGGGACAGGGTTCTACGAGCAGTACTTC.